Included here is one TCR beta chain sequence, with context. Its specificity is unknown. MiXCR was run by TCRdb on the RT-PCR reads, yielding one entry per CDR3 protein. The data hold about 480,000 distinct CDR3 sequences, with roughly 27% observed a single time. This sample is part of a study of response to subunit inactivated influenza vaccine. Trimming cost V 1 base and J 0 bases, with 13 bases left between them. From germline, CDR1 is PRHDT and CDR2 FYEKMQ (reference sequence). The CDR3 has 16 amino acids. Notes on the study in general: Authors suggested few new T cells are recruited by each seasonal influenza vaccination.

The clonotype comes from a man aged 50-59 years who received an inactivated influenza vaccine. The sequenced sample was CD4+ T cells sorted from PBMCs, obtained around 5 days after vaccination. J is TRBJ2-7 and V is TRBV13, with a weak D call TRBD2 (6 bases). Here the CDR3 reads CASSLASPSASYEQYF. The CDR3 DNA reads TGTGCCAGCAGCTTAGCCTCGCCTAGCGCCTCCTACGAGCAGTACTTC.